The 3 T cell receptor beta chains below come from one sample, sequenced in a study of OX40 agonist ivuxolimab in advanced cancers. Measured with immunoSEQ multiplex PCR; TCRdb has only the in-frame clones, and not every one. The profile shows some 100,000 clones, 90% of them singletons. The specimen comprised CD4+ or CD8+ T cells sorted from blood, sampled in a trial of the OX40 agonist ivuxolimab. These TCRs come from an adult with an advanced solid tumor such as melanoma, head and neck, liver or kidney cancer.

The chain has TRBV19 and TRBJ2-7; D remains ambiguous. Trimming shortened V by 1 base and J by 8 bases, and 9 bases separated the two germline ends. CDR1 is LNHDA and CDR2 is SQIVND in the germline V gene (reference sequence). CDR3 length: 12 residues. CDR3 sequence (DNA): TGTGCCAGTAGTATAGGGGCCCCGAAGCAGTACTTC. Protein product: CASSIGAPKQYF. Full variable domain (rest looked up from reference TRBV19 and TRBJ2-7): DGGITQSPKYLFRKEGQNVTLSCEQNLNHDAMYWYRQDPGQGLRLIYYSQIVNDFQKGDIAEGYSVSREKKESFPLTVTSAQKNPTAFYLCASSIGAPKQYFGPGTRLTVT.

V and J are TRBV27 and TRBJ2-1; 7 bases map to TRBD1. Per germline, CDR1 MNHEY and CDR2 SMNVEV (reference sequence). J lost 7 bases, V lost 2 bases, and 11 bases had no gene match. The CDR3 consists of 16 residues. CDR3 DNA: TGTGCCAGCAGTTTAATTTCAGGGGGTAGTATGAATGAGCAGTTCTTC. This codes for CASSLISGGSMNEQFF.

The chain recombines TRBV2 with TRBJ2-7; a weak D match, TRBD2 (6 bases). The CDR3 loop spans 21 amino acids. Trimming stripped 6 bases from V and 3 bases from J, with 36 bases between. Germline V gene data show CDR1 as SNHLY and CDR2 as FYNNEI. In DNA form, the CDR3 reads TGTGCCAGCAGGCCAGGGAGCCCGGGAGTCCTAGCTAGCAGAAAAAACTACGAGCAGTACTTC. Translating gives CASRPGSPGVLASRKNYEQYF. The full variable domain, with the rest looked up from reference TRBV2 and TRBJ2-7, is EPEVTQTPSHQVTQMGQEVILRCVPISNHLYFYWYRQILGQKVEFLVSFYNNEISEKSEIFDDQFSVERPDGSNFTLKIRSTKLEDSAMYFCASRPGSPGVLASRKNYEQYFGPGTRLTVT.